The text below deals with one T cell receptor beta chain. Antigen: not known. The V end was cut by 6 bases, the J end by 4 bases, with 19 bases between. Germline assignment: CDR1 SGHKS and CDR2 YYEKEE (reference sequence). The CDR3 runs 16 residues. This entry belongs to a study of immune evolution from preneoplasia to lung adenocarcinoma. About the study: HLA loss of heterozygosity: about 7% AIS, over 12% MIA, approximately 31% ADC, none AAH.

Profiled with immunoSEQ multiplex PCR; TCRdb holds only in-frame clones, not every one. The repertoire includes about 9,600 clones, 75% to 80% of them detected once, and around 5% sits in the top ten. Study-wide findings and caveats: Clonality was highest in normal lung, lower in later-stage lesions apparently. Top clone share appeared to fall from AAH through AIS, MIA, adenocarcinoma.

The clonotype was recovered from a person between 70 and 80 years old with lung adenocarcinoma. This sequence joins TRBV5-5 and TRBJ2-2, with D maybe TRBD1 (6 bases). Sequenced material: FFPE minimally invasive lung adenocarcinoma tissue. This chain's CDR3 is CASTWTALGITGELFF. DNA for the CDR3: TGTGCCAGCACCTGGACAGCATTGGGAATCACCGGGGAGCTGTTTTTT.